These 30 T cell receptor beta chains were all obtained from the same sample, sequenced in a study of CD8 T cells in ankylosing spondylitis. One entry per CDR3 protein results from TCRdb running MiXCR on the 5' RACE reads. This table has about 360,000 distinct CDR3 sequences, 20% appearing once. Material for sequencing was blood, either unsorted or a sorted T cell fraction (not recorded which). These receptors originate from a male donor with ankylosing spondylitis or in good health (not recorded which).

This clonotype was seen a handful of times. The gene calls are TRBV20-1 and TRBJ2-7, with a possible D match to TRBD2 (6 bases). The CDR3 sequence is 14 residues long. V was cut by 0 bases and J by 6 bases, with 15 bases left in between. Germline CDR1 is DFQATT and CDR2 is SNEGSKA (reference sequence). CDR3 protein: CSARDSEEGLEQYF. The CDR3, as DNA: TGCAGTGCTAGAGATTCAGAGGAGGGCCTCGAGCAGTACTTC.

CDR3 sequence: CSARDLQDTSYGYTF. DNA of the CDR3: TGCAGTGCTAGAGATCTACAGGACACCAGCTATGGCTACACCTTC. The chain links TRBV20-1 to TRBJ1-2, with TRBD1 as a possible D gene (5 bases). The CDR3 is 15 residues long. CDR1 is DFQATT, CDR2 SNEGSKA, per germline (reference sequence). Trimming stripped 0 bases from V and 4 bases from J, with 15 bases between.

The chain links TRBV12-3 or TRBV12-4 to TRBJ2-3, with 7 positions matching TRBD1. This CDR3 has 12 amino acids. J was trimmed by 11 bases and V by 3 bases; bases with no gene match: 5. The CDR3 bases are TGTGCCAGCAGTTTTTGGGGACAGAAGCAGTATTTT. Protein sequence: CASSFWGQKQYF.

The chain joins TRBV7-6 to TRBJ1-2; D uncertain. The CDR3 has 13 amino acids. The V end was cut by 1 base, the J end by 6 bases, with 9 bases between. Germline V gives CDR1 SGHVS, CDR2 FNYEAQ. The CDR3 DNA follows: TGTGCCAGCAGCTTAGGGGCCGGGGATGGCTACACCTTC. Amino acid sequence: CASSLGAGDGYTF.

This chain joins TRBV6-2 or TRBV6-3 and TRBJ1-1, with TRBD1 matching 8 bases. The CDR3 is 20 residues long. V shed 6 bases and J 1 base; nucleotides not matched to a gene: 22. CDR1 and CDR2 from the germline V gene are MNHEY and SVGEGT. The CDR3 bases are TGTGCCAGCAGCAACTCACGGGGGCAGGGGGCCTGGGGGTCGAACACTGAAGCTTTCTTT. This translates into CASSNSRGQGAWGSNTEAFF.

This CDR3 reads CASSQEGPGASYEQYF. For the CDR3, the DNA is TGCGCCAGCAGCCAAGAGGGCCCGGGGGCTTCCTACGAGCAGTACTTC. The chain has TRBV4-1 and TRBJ2-7, with D perhaps TRBD1 or TRBD2 (6 bases each). CDR3 length: 16 residues. Trimming removed 0 bases at V and 1 base at J, with 13 bases between. CDR1 is MGHRA, CDR2 YSYEKL, per germline.

The chain joins TRBV28 to TRBJ2-7; either TRBD1 or TRBD2 may fit D (5 bases each). The germline V and J ends were trimmed by 9 bases and 3 bases, with 9 bases remaining between them. The germline gives CDR1 MDHEN, CDR2 SYDVKM. This CDR3 is built from 11 residues. CDR3 loop: CASRGGYEQYF. The CDR3 DNA reads as TGTGCCAGTCGTGGGGGCTACGAGCAGTACTTC. The full variable domain, completed using reference TRBV28 and TRBJ2-7, is DVKVTQSSRYLVKRTGEKVFLECVQDMDHENMFWYRQDPGLGLRLIYFSYDVKMKEKGDIPEGYSVSREKKERFSLILESASTNQTSMYLCASRGGYEQYFGPGTRLTVT.

CDR3 in DNA: TGTGCCACCAGTGACCGGGACAGGGGGCGGACCGGGGAGCTGTTTTTT. As protein: CATSDRDRGRTGELFF. The chain links TRBV24-1 to TRBJ2-2; 12 bases fit TRBD1. The CDR3 loop spans 16 amino acids. J gave up 5 bases and V 4 bases, and 4 bases lay outside the gene matches. The germline CDR1 and CDR2 sequences are KGHDR and SFDVKD.

The table lists this clonotype with many counts. This chain connects TRBV3-1 to TRBJ1-1, with TRBD1 identical over 8 bases. The CDR3 length is 17 residues. Germline CDR1 reads LGHDT; CDR2 reads YNNKEL (reference sequence). V lost 0 bases to trimming and J lost 3 bases; unmatched junction nucleotides: 9. CDR3: CASSQDGTGVTYTEAFF. CDR3 nucleotides: TGTGCCAGCAGCCAAGATGGGACAGGCGTGACTTACACTGAAGCTTTCTTT. The full variable domain, with the rest looked up from reference TRBV3-1 and TRBJ1-1, is DTAVSQTPKYLVTQMGNDKSIKCEQNLGHDTMYWYKQDSKKFLKIMFSYNNKELIINETVPNRFSPKSPDKAHLNLHINSLELGDSAVYFCASSQDGTGVTYTEAFFGQGTRLTVV.

This clonotype was seen a handful of times. The CDR3 here is CASSYLNSYEQYF. DNA of the CDR3: TGTGCCAGCAGTTACTTGAATTCCTACGAGCAGTACTTC. The rearrangement links TRBV6-5 to TRBJ2-7; D is unclear. Trimming pared 1 base from V and 1 base from J, leaving 5 bases between. The CDR3 contains 13 residues. CDR1 and CDR2 (germline): MNHEY, SVGAGI.

The chain recombines TRBV5-1 with TRBJ2-7, with D maybe TRBD2 (5 bases). V shed 1 base and J shed 0 bases, with 11 bases lying between them. The germline CDR1 and CDR2 sequences are SGHRS and YFSETQ. CDR3 length: 15 amino acids. CDR3 sequence: CASSLWGATSYEQYF. CDR3 coding DNA: TGCGCCAGCAGCTTGTGGGGAGCGACCTCCTACGAGCAGTACTTC.

This clonotype was observed a few times. The J gene is TRBJ2-5, the V gene TRBV7-9, with D perhaps matching TRBD1 (5 bases). Germline values: CDR1 SEHNR, CDR2 FQNEAQ (reference sequence). V was pared by 5 bases and J by 1 base, with 11 bases between. The CDR3 extends over 14 amino acids. In DNA, the CDR3 is TGTGCCAGCAGCACCCGACAGATCCAAGAGACCCAGTACTTC. Translated: CASSTRQIQETQYF.

This clonotype was observed a handful of times. The J gene is TRBJ2-1, the V gene TRBV30; tentative D call: TRBD1 (5 bases). CDR3 length: 13 amino acids. V shed 0 bases and J shed 5 bases, with 8 bases lying between them. The germline CDR1 and CDR2 sequences are GTSNPN and SVGIG (reference sequence). The CDR3 DNA is TGTGCCTGGAGTGTGGGGCCCCACAATGAGCAGTTCTTC. Its protein product is CAWSVGPHNEQFF. The full variable domain, completed using reference TRBV30 and TRBJ2-1, is SQTIHQWPATLVQPVGSPLSLECTVEGTSNPNLYWYRQAAGRGLQLLFYSVGIGQISSEVPQNLSASRPQDRQFILSSKKLLLSDSGFYLCAWSVGPHNEQFFGPGTRLTVL.

V usage is TRBV7-9 and J usage is TRBJ2-5; tentatively, D is TRBD1 or TRBD2 (5 bases each). Deletions cut 5 bases from V and 2 bases from J, with 18 bases between. The CDR3 loop spans 16 amino acids. The germline gives CDR1 SEHNR, CDR2 FQNEAQ (reference sequence). CDR3 coding DNA: TGTGCCAGCAGCCCAGCGAGGGGTTCTCCGCAAGAGACCCAGTACTTC. Translating it yields CASSPARGSPQETQYF. The entire variable domain, with the rest obtained from reference TRBV7-9 and TRBJ2-5, is as follows: DTGVSQNPRHKITKRGQNVTFRCDPISEHNRLYWYRQTLGQGPEFLTYFQNEAQLEKSRLLSDRFSAERPKGSFSTLEIQRTEQGDSAMYLCASSPARGSPQETQYFGPGTRLLVL.

This clonotype has more than one count but fewer than ten. The chain carries TRBV6-5 and TRBJ2-2; D unclear. The length of the CDR3 is 13 residues. With 4 bases removed from V and 6 bases from J, the gap between germline ends came to 9 bases. CDR1 is MNHEY, CDR2 SVGAGI, per germline. The chain's CDR3 is CASSSDWSGELFF. Written as DNA, the CDR3 is TGTGCCAGCAGTTCCGATTGGTCCGGGGAGCTGTTTTTT.

This sequence joins TRBV12-3 or TRBV12-4 and TRBJ2-3; 16 nucleotides align to TRBD2. This CDR3 region has 18 residues. The V segment lost 7 bases and the J segment 2 bases; nucleotides outside the gene matches: 9. CDR3 coding DNA: TGTGCCAGCACCCCCGGGACTAGCGGGGGGGCGGCCACAGATACGCAGTATTTT. Protein: CASTPGTSGGAATDTQYF.

This clonotype was observed a handful of times. Here the CDR3 DNA reads TGTGCCAGCAGCCGGGGGGGCGGCGAGCCCCAGCATTTT. Amino acids: CASSRGGGEPQHF. This sequence joins TRBV12-3 or TRBV12-4 and TRBJ1-5; D possibly corresponds to TRBD1 (6 bases). Trimming removed 6 bases from V and 8 bases from J, with 14 bases in between. The CDR3 has 13 amino acids.

This clonotype showed up just a few times. The chain links TRBV10-3 to TRBJ2-7; D may match TRBD1 or TRBD2 (5 bases each). CDR1 and CDR2 from the germline V gene are ENHRY and SYGVKD. This CDR3 spans 13 amino acids. Between the trimmed V and J ends, which lost 4 bases and 3 bases, there was a span of 10 bases. The CDR3 here is CAISVGEIYEQYF. The DNA of the CDR3 is TGTGCCATCAGTGTGGGGGAAATCTACGAGCAGTACTTC.

This clonotype was picked up many times. The V call is TRBV29-1, the J call TRBJ2-1; 11 nucleotides match TRBD2. From germline, CDR1 is SQVTM and CDR2 ANQGSEA. CDR3 length equals 12 residues. V lost 5 bases to trimming and J lost 8 bases; unmatched junction nucleotides: 2. The CDR3 DNA sequence: TGCAGCGTTCGACTAGCGGGGTATGAGCAGTTCTTC. This translates into CSVRLAGYEQFF.

The rearrangement uses TRBV7-2 and TRBJ1-6, with 8 bases aligning to TRBD1. This CDR3 spans 15 amino acids. J gave up 9 bases and V 2 bases, and 6 bases lay outside the gene matches. The germline V gene encodes CDR1 SGHTA and CDR2 FQGNSA. The CDR3 reads CASSLFHDRGSPLHF. CDR3 nucleotides: TGTGCCAGCAGCTTATTCCATGACAGGGGTTCACCCCTCCACTTT.

This clonotype was seen a few times. The chain carries TRBV15 and TRBJ2-1; no firm D call. Per the germline V gene, CDR1 is LNHNV and CDR2 is YYDKDF (reference sequence). The germline V and J ends were trimmed by 8 bases and 2 bases, with 13 bases remaining between them. The CDR3 totals 14 residues. The CDR3 DNA is TGTGCCACCGCTGAAGTCGACACCTACAATGAGCAGTTCTTC. This encodes CATAEVDTYNEQFF. Full variable domain (remainder filled in from reference TRBV15 and TRBJ2-1): DAMVIQNPRYQVTQFGKPVTLSCSQTLNHNVMYWYQQKSSQAPKLLFHYYDKDFNNEADTPDNFQSRRPNTSFCFLDIRSPGLGDTAMYLCATAEVDTYNEQFFGPGTRLTVL.

This chain uses TRBV5-4 with TRBJ2-7, with D possibly being TRBD1 (6 bases). Germline CDR1 and CDR2: SGHNT and YYREEE (reference sequence). Deletions cut 0 bases from V and 5 bases from J, with 9 bases between. This CDR3 spans 13 amino acids. CDR3 sequence reads: CASSLGKGDEQYF. The CDR3 region has the DNA TGTGCCAGCAGCTTGGGCAAGGGGGACGAGCAGTACTTC.

This clonotype was seen many times. The chain has TRBV12-3 or TRBV12-4 and TRBJ2-3, with TRBD2 matching over 9 bases. J lost 3 bases, V lost 11 bases, and 12 bases had no gene match. The CDR3 consists of 15 residues. The CDR3 nucleotides read TGTGCCTCTACTCCCGGGGGACTAGCTACAGATACGCAGTATTTT. Translating it yields CASTPGGLATDTQYF.

The rearrangement uses TRBV6-4 and TRBJ1-5, with D unclear. The length of the CDR3 is 15 residues. The germline V gene has CDR1 MRHNA and CDR2 SNTAGT. V was cut by 8 bases and J by 1 base, with 15 bases left in between. The CDR3: CASLPQKESNQPQHF. The CDR3 DNA is TGTGCCAGCCTCCCCCAGAAGGAAAGCAATCAGCCCCAGCATTTT.

This clonotype was detected only a few times. This sequence joins TRBV10-3 and TRBJ2-7; D ambiguous. The V gene's germline CDR1 is ENHRY and CDR2 SYGVKD. Trimming took 4 bases from V and 0 from J, leaving 10 bases between them. CDR3 length equals 14 residues. As DNA, the CDR3 is TGTGCCATCAGTGTCAGCGACAACTCCTACGAGCAGTACTTC. Its translation is CAISVSDNSYEQYF.

The chain links TRBV7-6 to TRBJ2-5; 8 bases map to TRBD1. V lost 5 bases to trimming and J lost 2 bases; unmatched junction nucleotides: 10. Germline lookup yields CDR1 SGHVS and CDR2 FNYEAQ. CDR3 size: 16 residues. The CDR3 reads CASSSGGTGLQETQYF. Here the CDR3 DNA reads TGTGCCAGCAGCAGTGGGGGGACAGGACTACAAGAGACCCAGTACTTC.

The chain links TRBV12-3 or TRBV12-4 to TRBJ1-1, with D hard to call. V was pared by 7 bases and J by 1 base, with 13 bases between. CDR3 length: 14 amino acids. The CDR3 DNA reads TGTGCCAGCACCTCCCGCGGGTGGAACACTGAAGCTTTCTTT. This translates into CASTSRGWNTEAFF.

This rearrangement joins TRBV10-3 to TRBJ2-1, with 7 bases fitting TRBD1. With 8 bases clipped from V and 4 bases from J, the junction kept 11 bases outside the gene matches. The germline V gene has CDR1 ENHRY and CDR2 SYGVKD. CDR3 length: 15 residues. Written as DNA, the CDR3 is TGTGCCATCTCTAGCCGGGACAGAGAGTACAATGAGCAGTTCTTC. It codes for CAISSRDREYNEQFF.

This clonotype was counted only a few times. J is TRBJ2-5 and V is TRBV7-9, with D uncertain. Germline CDR1 and CDR2: SEHNR and FQNEAQ (reference sequence). The CDR3 is 13 residues long. The V end was cut by 7 bases, the J end by 4 bases, with 13 bases between. CDR3: CASTPGGAETQYF. CDR3 DNA: TGTGCCAGCACCCCAGGTGGCGCAGAGACCCAGTACTTC.

This sequence joins TRBV12-3 or TRBV12-4 and TRBJ1-2, with D perhaps TRBD1 (5 bases). The CDR3 loop spans 15 amino acids. The V gene lost 5 bases and the J gene lost 0 bases, with 13 bases spanning the gap. CDR3 bases: TGTGCCAGCAGTACTCGGACACAAACTAACTATGGCTACACCTTC. Translating it yields CASSTRTQTNYGYTF.